This record looks at one T cell receptor beta chain sequence and its context. The sequenced template was cDNA made from the entire isolated RNA. The protocol was immunoSEQ multiplex PCR, while the TCRdb copy is restricted to in-frame clones and leaves out a portion. The sample holds 35,000 to 50,000 clones, 50% seen once. This specimen belongs to a study of beta chain features in type 1 diabetes. Blood was collected once per donor into heparin, averaging about 0.12 L. V lost 0 bases to trimming and J lost 6 bases, with 19 bases between them. This CDR3 contains 17 residues. CDR1 and CDR2 (germline): SEHNR, FQNEAQ (reference sequence).

The TCR comes from a woman aged 25 to 39 in good health. The sequencing sample was made of stem cell memory CD4+ T cells from blood. The chain uses TRBV7-9 and TRBJ2-3, with D perhaps matching TRBD2 (6 bases). The CDR3 region has the DNA TGTGCCAGCAGCTTAGCGGGACTGATCGTCGGGTTGGATACGCAGTATTTT. This sequence encodes CASSLAGLIVGLDTQYF.